Described below is a single TCR beta chain sequence and its context. Its antigen is still unknown. No much larger clonotype is one base removed from it; base qualities were not supplied. This sample is part of a study of cytomegalovirus exposure and HLA in healthy donors (dated by TCRdb to about 2017). General notes on the study: In an earlier analysis of approximately 500 of the donors, 276 Gb of sequence data and about 110 million unique TCR beta sequences from 150 million to 200 million T cells were reported. An early release that covered fewer than 750 HLA-typed donors contained about 300 gigabases of sequencing data and roughly 84 million unique TCR sequences. Of the roughly 390 genotyped donors, roughly 85% fell in the genetic ancestry cluster associated with self-reported Caucasian donors. The study was designed to test whether signatures of past pathogen exposure could be identified by cataloging public T cell receptors. The T cell repertoires of several hundred subjects were profiled by immunosequencing and related to cytomegalovirus serostatus. Besides the first cohort of 666 subjects, a separate validation cohort made up of 120 different subjects was used. To predict cytomegalovirus infection status, the study combined high-throughput TCR immunosequencing, statistical association of individual TCRs with disease status, and machine learning. A later analysis re-analyzed previously published TCR beta repertoires from approximately 700 donors and added high-resolution HLA genotyping to study TCR occurrence patterns. In the later analysis, no new phenotypic data were used to find candidate immune exposures; instead, reliance was placed on TCR beta sequences and their occurrence across donors. An earlier analysis of approximately 630 of the donors applied high-throughput TCR beta sequencing to assess whether each TCR beta V gene segment acted as functional or pseudogenic. Alongside the repertoire data, information on donor age, sex, ethnicity and CMV serostatus was compiled. A later genetic analysis took genome-wide SNP genotypes for about three fifths of the roughly 700 donors and used that subset as a discovery cohort. Every discovery cohort repertoire had been produced on one sequencing platform. HLA typing covered class I and class II loci at four-digit resolution. The number of donors typed differed by locus, with about 629-630 for A, B, C, DRB1 and DQB1, roughly 550 for DQA1, some 570 for DPA1, and some 440 for DPB1. About five DR-DQ haplotypes were treated as single units for association and clustering because of strong linkage in the cohort. Among 398 genotyped donors of the cohort, an average of approximately 240,000 unique TCR beta nucleotide sequences were sequenced per donor, around 18% of them non-productive.

The cohort was made up of about 670 healthy bone marrow donors. At the time of sampling, every cohort member was nominally healthy, though immune exposures that went unrecorded were likely present. The donor tested CMV seronegative, placing the donor among the roughly 350 seronegative members of the cohort. A peripheral blood sample was provided by each donor, and peripheral blood mononuclear cells were used for TCR beta sequencing. Genomic DNA extraction from the blood cell samples was performed with the Qiagen DNeasy Blood Extraction Kit. From a lookup of the germline V gene, CDR1 and CDR2 are ENHRY and SYGVKD. The CDR3, from cysteine to phenylalanine, totals 14 residues. Only the CDR3 DNA is retained, 42 bases long and in frame from the first base. V was cut back by 10 bases and J by 5 bases, leaving a gap of 19 bases between them. The research as a whole found: A later analysis reported that several top co-occurrence clusters appeared linked to parvovirus B19, influenza, CMV and Epstein-Barr virus. Immune exposure information for the cohort was limited to CMV serostatus. Because counts were too low, around 17 rarely observed V segments, including chromosome 9 orphons, were left out of the earlier analysis of about 620 of the donors. In vitro tests confirmed that a few of the cytomegalovirus-associated TCR beta chains recognize cytomegalovirus antigens. In a later analysis, most CMV-associated TCR beta chains were found to appear HLA-restricted, with HLA associations seemingly driven largely by CMV exposure. In a later analysis, over 15,000 TCR beta sequences were associated with specific HLA alleles at a false discovery rate of 0.05. Only TCR beta chains were sequenced in this cohort, and the absence of alpha or paired-chain data limited detectable features. The classifier was reported to diagnose cytomegalovirus status with high specificity and sensitivity in both the original cohort and the validation cohort. When HLA alleles, especially DR and DQ, strongly co-occurred, TCR associations were difficult to assign to individual alleles. The authors suggested that the approach could potentially be generalized to other disease states and immunological phenotypes. A group of highly shared sequence variants was considered likely to be a technical artifact of the sequencing pipeline. Sequencing depth was assumed to be roughly uniform across donors in the presence/absence analyses, though that assumption may not hold. In an earlier analysis of about 600 of the donors, most TCR beta V segments appeared in productive rearrangements about 87% or about 30% of the time, broadly matching IMGT annotations. Because HLA typing was missing for some donors at each locus, association tests included only the typed subset. In a later genetic analysis, fewer N-insertions in productive TCRs were reported among donors in an Asian-associated ancestry cluster than the roughly 640-donor mean. A further reported finding was that TCR beta sequences accurately predicted the HLA-A and HLA-B alleles for most subjects in the first cohort. Because the 87-base-pair reads could not distinguish some IMGT-functional V segments, including TRBV6-2 and TRBV6-3, those segments were excluded. Across donors, most TCR sequences were observed very rarely, whereas some public TCRs were present in many individuals. The study gave a list of 150 to 200 TCR beta chains associated with cytomegalovirus. In a later analysis, HLA-associated TCR beta chains showed more clonal expansion and lower generation probabilities than non-associated chains that were equally common. A later genetic analysis associated a missense DCLRE1C variant with V-gene and J-gene trimming of TCR beta chains, and an independent cohort replicated the association. According to a later analysis, TCR association rates differed among HLA loci, with DRB1 alleles showing the most associated TCRs and HLA-C alleles showing the fewest. Correlated functional status among segregating V segments might reflect linkage disequilibrium, but an unknown experimental factor could not be ruled out.

Receptor libraries were prepared by the immunoSEQ multiplex PCR assay. For the multiplex PCR, a mixture combining 60 forward primers for TCR Vbeta segments and 13 reverse primers for TCR Jbeta segments was used. The CDR3 region of rearranged TCR beta genes was amplified from genomic DNA with a multiplex PCR assay. The amplified TCR beta libraries were sequenced on the Illumina HiSeq System as 87-base-pair reads. For the original study's pipeline: Across the 600 to 700 repertoires, a later analysis counted around 80 million unique TCR beta chains, around 11 million of which were shared by at least two donors. To remove PCR and sequencing errors, raw reads were error-corrected and collapsed into unique sequences using a nearest-neighbor algorithm that merged closely related sequences. V, D and J gene segments were assigned by aligning CDR3 sequences to IMGT reference sequences. For a sequence to be retained, a match of at least six nucleotides to both a V gene segment and a J gene segment was required. Rearrangements were called productive when the CDR3 lacked stop codons and stayed in frame with V and J; all others were non-productive. Following IMGT convention, CDR3 was defined as the stretch from the second conserved V-encoded cysteine to the conserved J-encoded phenylalanine. Sequences without an unambiguous match to a single V gene segment were excluded from the earlier analysis of several hundred of the donors. An earlier analysis of around 600 of the donors classified V segments as functional when productive rearrangements were above 56.7% and as segregating when the standard deviation between donors was above 5%. A statistical classification framework was built for diagnosing cytomegalovirus status from the catalog of TCR beta chain sequences. In a later analysis, TCR nucleotide sequences were compared against IMGT/GENE-DB human TR gene sequences so that V and J genes could be assigned. Using the TCRdist pipeline, a later analysis assigned CDR3 sequences along with most-parsimonious VDJ recombination scenarios. In a later analysis, each TCR beta chain was defined by its CDR3 amino acid sequence together with its V-gene family, and reads without a unique V-gene family were excluded. A later analysis removed roughly 590 highly shared, low-generation-probability nucleotide sequences to deal with suspected cross-contamination and a sequencing artifact. For each public chain, a later analysis derived a clonal expansion index from normalized ranks of inferred template counts within each repertoire. In a later analysis, generation probabilities were computed using a VDJ recombination model fitted to out-of-frame rearrangements, and the results were checked against IGoR. In a later analysis, hypergeometric tests were used to score TCR-TCR, TCR-HLA and TCR-CMV co-occurrence, with a repertoire-size bias correction applied to TCR pairs. A later analysis estimated false discovery rates by permuting HLA or CMV assignments 20 times. In a later analysis, co-occurring TCRs were grouped with DBSCAN, and TCRdist sequence similarity was added when clustering was performed within HLA-allele-positive subsets. Repertoires with fewer than 30,000 or more than 120,000 public chains, plus five repertoires with anomalous nucleotide sharing, were excluded from co-occurrence clustering. TCRdb stores this immuneACCESS table with in-frame sequences only. Part of the clones is absent; in the studies checked, under half of the shortfall reflects unresolved V genes, and no reason is known for the rest. Clone size and the V and J calls come from that table; the DNA yielded D and trimming. This sample comprises over 150,000 clones, 70% to 80% of them detected only once. Over 1% of the sample is taken by the ten largest.

The clonotype originates from a woman between 45 and 65 years old in good health and CMV-seronegative. Sample: PBMCs. This sequence uses TRBV10-3 and TRBJ2-3, with the D gene not clear enough to name. The sequenced DNA: TGTGCCACCCGGCTGGCGTTTAGAGGAGATACGCAGTATTTT. Its product reads: CATRLAFRGDTQYF.